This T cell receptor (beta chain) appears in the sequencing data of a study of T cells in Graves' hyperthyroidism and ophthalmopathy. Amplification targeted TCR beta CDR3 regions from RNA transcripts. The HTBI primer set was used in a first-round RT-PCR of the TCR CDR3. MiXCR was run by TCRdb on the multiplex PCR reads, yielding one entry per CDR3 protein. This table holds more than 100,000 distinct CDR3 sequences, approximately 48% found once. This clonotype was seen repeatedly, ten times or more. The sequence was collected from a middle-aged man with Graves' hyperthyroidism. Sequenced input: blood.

The CDR3 loop is CASSLGPKGGNSPLHF. The DNA of the CDR3 is TGTGCCAGCAGCTTAGGGCCAAAGGGGGGTAATTCACCCCTCCACTTT. V gene TRBV7-6 combines with J gene TRBJ1-6; possibly TRBD1 for D (6 bases). Germline CDR1 SGHVS, CDR2 FNYEAQ. The CDR3 extends over 16 amino acids. Trimming removed 1 base from V and 6 bases from J, with 13 bases in between.